The clone carrying this T cell receptor (beta chain) was counted only a few times. Its target is unknown. The sample is drawn from a study of T-cell memory formation after mild COVID-19. TCRdb called the 5' RACE reads again in MiXCR, with one record for every CDR3 protein. Here the sample spans 580,000 or so distinct CDR3 sequences, 17% being singletons. Germline CDR1 and CDR2: SGDLS and YYNGEE. This CDR3 has 16 residues. V lost 4 bases to trimming and J lost 4 bases; unmatched junction nucleotides: 12. Study-level findings and limits: A balance of CD4 and CD8 characterized clones contracting day 15 to 85, whereas later expanders leaned CD4+. CD4+ contracting clones were mainly CM and EM; CD8+ ones, EMRA.

The sequence came from an adult woman who had mild COVID-19 (a few samples of this study predate the infection). Cell type and time point are not known. This sequence joins TRBV9 and TRBJ2-7, with 9 bases aligning to TRBD2. Sequencing was done on a sample of PBMCs or a T cell subset sorted from them (not recorded which). The DNA of the CDR3 is TGTGCCAGCAGCCCCCCCGTTTCTAGCGGGATTTACGAGCAGTACTTC. It codes for CASSPPVSSGIYEQYF.